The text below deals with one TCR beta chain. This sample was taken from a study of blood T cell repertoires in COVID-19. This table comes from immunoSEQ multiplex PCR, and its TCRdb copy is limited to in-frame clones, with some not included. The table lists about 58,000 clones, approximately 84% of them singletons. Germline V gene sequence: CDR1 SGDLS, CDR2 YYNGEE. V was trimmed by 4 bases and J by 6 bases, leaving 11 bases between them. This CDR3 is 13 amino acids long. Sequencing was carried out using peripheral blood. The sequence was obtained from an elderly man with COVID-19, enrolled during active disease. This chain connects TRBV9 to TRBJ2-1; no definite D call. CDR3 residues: CASSQGVGNEQFF. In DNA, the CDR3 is TGTGCCAGCAGCCAAGGAGTTGGCAATGAGCAGTTCTTC. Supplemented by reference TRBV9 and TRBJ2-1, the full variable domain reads DSGVTQTPKHLITATGQRVTLRCSPRSGDLSVYWYQQSLDQGLQFLIQYYNGEERAKGNILERFSAQQFPDLHSELNLSSLELGDSALYFCASSQGVGNEQFFGPGTRLTVL.